This T cell receptor (beta chain) was identified in a study of regulatory T cells in long-lasting Graves disease. Study at large: Graves' patients, newly diagnosed, had taken antithyroid drugs under 3 months.

Construction of the TCR beta libraries employed iRepertoire HTBI primers in conjunction with Arm-PCR of CDR3 regions. TCRdb re-analysed the multiplex PCR reads in MiXCR, keeping a single row per CDR3 protein. The sample lists around 250,000 distinct CDR3 sequences, roughly 18% occurring once. The table lists this clonotype with many counts. Its antigen is not identified. Time point reported: newly diagnosed GD, antithyroid drugs for less than 3 months. TCR sequences were obtained from RNA taken from PBMCs. This CDR3 region has 13 residues. Germline assignment: CDR1 DFQATT and CDR2 SNEGSKA (reference sequence). V gave up 4 bases and J gave up 4 bases; unmatched junction bases: 4. Whole-study results and caveats: Persistent disease was characterized by preferential usage of TRBV28, TRBJ1-2 and TRBJ2-5.

This sample was also put to use in a study of T cells in Graves' hyperthyroidism and ophthalmopathy.

This chain joins TRBV20-1 and TRBJ2-7; 10 nucleotides agree with TRBD2. This sequence was found in a woman aged 30 to 39 with Graves disease. The sequenced sample was peripheral blood mononuclear cells (PBMCs), obtained at new diagnosis, from a patient treated with antithyroid drugs. CDR3 protein: CSATPSGGYEQYF. The CDR3 nucleotides read TGCAGTGCTACCCCTAGCGGGGGATACGAGCAGTACTTC.